Below, 14 T cell receptor beta chains from the same sample are listed, as sequenced in a study of lymphopenia after photon versus proton radiotherapy. Produced via immunoSEQ multiplex PCR; TCRdb's table is partial and in-frame only. The sample lists 160,000 or so clones, roughly nine tenths occurring once. Material: peripheral blood, obtained from a patient treated with photon-based radiotherapy. The receptors shown here come from a man aged 50-60 years with gastric cancer.

The V call is TRBV5-1, the J call TRBJ1-2, with a tentative D call TRBD1 (5 bases). Per the germline V gene, CDR1 is SGHRS and CDR2 is YFSETQ. The V gene lost 3 bases and the J gene lost 8 bases, with 20 bases spanning the gap. The CDR3 totals 15 residues. CDR3 loop: CASSSRDPERSGYTF. In DNA, the CDR3 is TGCGCCAGCAGCTCACGGGACCCGGAACGAAGCGGCTACACCTTC.

This clone was counted once. The V and J genes are TRBV5-4 and TRBJ2-3; no definite D call. CDR1 is SGHNT and CDR2 is YYREEE in the germline V gene (reference sequence). CDR3 length: 13 amino acids. V shed 5 bases and J shed 6 bases, with 13 bases lying between them. Here the CDR3 DNA reads TGTGCCAGCAGGTCGAGGAGTGAGGATACGCAGTATTTT. Its translation is CASRSRSEDTQYF.

This clone was seen a handful of times. The chain recombines TRBV7-9 with TRBJ1-5; D remains unclear. The CDR3 totals 15 residues. CDR1 and CDR2 from the germline V gene are SEHNR and FQNEAQ (reference sequence). V was clipped by 4 bases and J by 2 bases, with 12 bases between them. DNA of the CDR3: TGTGCCAGCAGCTCTGCCCCGGAGGGCAATCAGCCCCAGCATTTT. Translated: CASSSAPEGNQPQHF.

The CDR3 bases are TGTGCCAGCAGCCGAAATACAGGGGGCAACAATGAGCAGTTCTTC. This gives the protein CASSRNTGGNNEQFF. The chain couples TRBV7-9 to TRBJ2-1; TRBD1 agrees at 9 bases. CDR3 length equals 15 residues. Per the germline V gene, CDR1 is SEHNR and CDR2 is FQNEAQ (reference sequence). Trimming removed 5 bases from V and 5 bases from J; junction bases left unmatched: 7.

The J gene is TRBJ2-6, the V gene TRBV30; D not certain. This CDR3 contains 13 residues. The V gene's germline CDR1 is GTSNPN and CDR2 SVGIG (reference sequence). V was pared by 3 bases and J by 2 bases, with 5 bases between. The CDR3 nucleotides are TGTGCCTGGAGGTGGGCTGGGGCCAACGTCCTGACTTTC. Protein: CAWRWAGANVLTF.

The V gene is TRBV5-1, the J gene TRBJ2-7, with 11 bases identical to TRBD1. The length of the CDR3 is 14 residues. Per germline, CDR1 SGHRS and CDR2 YFSETQ. V was clipped by 4 bases and J by 3 bases; unmatched bases: 3. The CDR3 region has the DNA TGCGCCAGCAGCCAGGACAGGGGGCACTACGAGCAGTACTTC. Translation gives CASSQDRGHYEQYF.

The chain combines TRBV7-8 with TRBJ2-5; D unresolved. This CDR3 is built from 13 residues. Trimming stripped 1 base from V and 2 bases from J, with 5 bases between. Germline values: CDR1 SGHVS, CDR2 FQNEAQ. The CDR3 DNA reads as TGTGCCAGCAGCTTAGGCTGGCAAGAGACCCAGTACTTC. Protein product: CASSLGWQETQYF.

The chain carries TRBV29-1 and TRBJ1-5, with a weak D call TRBD1 (6 bases). Per germline, CDR1 SQVTM and CDR2 ANQGSEA. This CDR3 is 13 amino acids long. The ends were cut back, 1 base at V and 2 bases at J, with 6 bases in the middle. CDR3 residues: CSVEGGRNQPQHF. CDR3 bases: TGCAGCGTTGAAGGGGGGCGCAATCAGCCCCAGCATTTT. Supplemented by reference TRBV29-1 and TRBJ1-5, the full variable domain reads SAVISQKPSRDICQRGTSLTIQCQVDSQVTMMFWYRQQPGQSLTLIATANQGSEATYESGFVIDKFPISRPNLTFSTLTVSNMSPEDSSIYLCSVEGGRNQPQHFGDGTRLSIL.

The V call is TRBV7-2, the J call TRBJ2-5; D might be TRBD2 (5 bases). V was shortened by 2 bases and J by 5 bases, with 9 bases between the two germline ends. The CDR3 extends over 13 amino acids. In germline, CDR1 is SGHTA, CDR2 FQGNSA. CDR3: CASSLSGMETQYF. The CDR3, as DNA: TGTGCCAGCAGCTTATCGGGAATGGAGACCCAGTACTTC.

The chain uses TRBV2 and TRBJ2-1; 10 bases map to TRBD2. This CDR3 has 13 residues. CDR1 and CDR2 from the germline V gene are SNHLY and FYNNEI. V shed 8 bases, J shed 8 bases, and the junction held 6 bases outside the gene matches. The CDR3 loop is CASGSGRGDEQFF. The CDR3 nucleotides are TGTGCCAGCGGGAGCGGGAGGGGTGATGAGCAGTTCTTC.

The sample holds one count of this clone. The identical CDR3 is also encoded by other nucleotide sequences in the sample. The chain couples TRBV5-4 to TRBJ2-3, with TRBD2 identical over 7 bases. This CDR3 is 19 amino acids long. Trimming removed 5 bases from V and 4 bases from J; junction bases left unmatched: 22. The germline V gene encodes CDR1 SGHNT and CDR2 YYREEE (reference sequence). The CDR3 region is CASSLREGRLLWAPDTQYF. The CDR3, as DNA: TGTGCCAGCAGTTTGAGGGAGGGCCGCCTTCTGTGGGCTCCAGATACGCAGTATTTT.

The chain couples TRBV7-2 to TRBJ2-7, with 7 positions matching TRBD1. CDR3 length: 15 amino acids. Trimming removed 0 bases from V and 5 bases from J; junction bases left unmatched: 7. Per the germline V gene, CDR1 is SGHTA and CDR2 is FQGNSA. The CDR3 nucleotides are TGTGCCAGCAGCTTAGCCGTGACAGGGCGGGACGAGCAGTACTTC. This gives the protein CASSLAVTGRDEQYF.

This clone occurred once. The chain links TRBV18 to TRBJ1-5, with no clear D. Germline lookup yields CDR1 KGHSH and CDR2 LQKENI. Trimming took off 2 bases at V and 10 bases at J, with 12 bases between the two ends. CDR3 size: 13 residues. The CDR3 DNA is TGTGCCAGCTCACCAGGCGGGCGCTCCCCCCAGCATTTT. It encodes CASSPGGRSPQHF.

J is TRBJ1-2 and V is TRBV30; 9 nucleotides agree with TRBD1. From germline, CDR1 is GTSNPN and CDR2 SVGIG (reference sequence). The V segment lost 3 bases and the J segment 2 bases; nucleotides outside the gene matches: 7. The CDR3 is 15 amino acids. Written as DNA, the CDR3 is TGTGCCTGGAGACCCCCGGGACAGGGAAACTATGGCTACACCTTC. Translating it yields CAWRPPGQGNYGYTF.